This T cell receptor beta chain was identified during a study of blood T cell repertoires in COVID-19. Study summary: The United States, Italy and Spain were the sources of the acute and convalescent COVID-19 samples. The cDNA or gDNA used as material had been derived from T cells, B-cell-depleted T cells, or PBMCs.

Original processing methods: Researchers report that nucleated cell counts were estimated from reference gene primer amplification. Sequencing was performed with immunoSEQ multiplex PCR; in TCRdb, only in-frame clones are kept and a portion is missing. V, J and clone size were drawn from that table, and D and trimming were deduced from the DNA. The sample consists of 150,000 to 200,000 clones, about 93% of them appearing once. This sequence originates from a woman in her 50s with acute or convalescent COVID-19. Sequencing was performed on peripheral blood.

CDR3: CASTPDRGATEAFF. The CDR3 bases are TGTGCCAGTACTCCGGACAGGGGGGCCACTGAAGCTTTCTTT. The V gene is TRBV19, the J gene TRBJ1-1; 10 bases are shared with TRBD1. The J segment lost 4 bases and the V segment lost 7 bases, leaving 6 bases of the junction unmatched. CDR1 and CDR2 from the germline V gene are LNHDA and SQIVND (reference sequence). The CDR3 extends over 14 amino acids.